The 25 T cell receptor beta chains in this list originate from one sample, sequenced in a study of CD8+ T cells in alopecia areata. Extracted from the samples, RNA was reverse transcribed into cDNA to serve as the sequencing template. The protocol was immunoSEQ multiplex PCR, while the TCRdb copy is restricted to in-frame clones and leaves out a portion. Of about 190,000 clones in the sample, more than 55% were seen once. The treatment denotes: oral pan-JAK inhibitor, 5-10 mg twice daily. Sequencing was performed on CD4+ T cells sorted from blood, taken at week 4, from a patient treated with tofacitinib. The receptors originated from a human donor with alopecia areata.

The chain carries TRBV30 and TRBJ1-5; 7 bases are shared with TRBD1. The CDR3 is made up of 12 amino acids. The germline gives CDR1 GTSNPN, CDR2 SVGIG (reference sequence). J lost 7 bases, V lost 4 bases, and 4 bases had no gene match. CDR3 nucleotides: TGTGCCTGGAAGACAGGGAGGCAGCCCCAGCATTTT. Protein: CAWKTGRQPQHF.

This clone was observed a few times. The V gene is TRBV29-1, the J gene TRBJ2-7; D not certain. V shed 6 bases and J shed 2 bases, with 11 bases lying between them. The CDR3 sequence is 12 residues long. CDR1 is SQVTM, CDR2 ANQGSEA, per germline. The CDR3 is CSVLDGTYEQYF. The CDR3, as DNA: TGCAGCGTGTTGGACGGAACCTACGAGCAGTACTTC.

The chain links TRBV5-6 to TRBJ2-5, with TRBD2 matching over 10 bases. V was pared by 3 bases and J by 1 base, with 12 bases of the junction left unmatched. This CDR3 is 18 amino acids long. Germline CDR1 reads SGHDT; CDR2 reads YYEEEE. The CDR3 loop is CASSSLLAGTTFQETQYF. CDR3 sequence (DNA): TGTGCCAGCAGCTCTTTACTAGCGGGGACAACCTTCCAAGAGACCCAGTACTTC. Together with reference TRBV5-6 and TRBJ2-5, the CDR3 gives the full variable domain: DAGVTQSPTHLIKTRGQQVTLRCSPKSGHDTVSWYQQALGQGPQFIFQYYEEEERQRGNFPDRFSGHQFPNYSSELNVNALLLGDSALYLCASSSLLAGTTFQETQYFGPGTRLLVL.

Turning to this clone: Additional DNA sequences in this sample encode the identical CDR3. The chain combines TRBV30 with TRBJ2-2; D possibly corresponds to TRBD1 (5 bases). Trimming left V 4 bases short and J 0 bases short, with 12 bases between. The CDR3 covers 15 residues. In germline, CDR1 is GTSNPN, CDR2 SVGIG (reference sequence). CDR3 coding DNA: TGTGCCTGGAATACAGGATTTTCGAACACCGGGGAGCTGTTTTTT. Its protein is CAWNTGFSNTGELFF.

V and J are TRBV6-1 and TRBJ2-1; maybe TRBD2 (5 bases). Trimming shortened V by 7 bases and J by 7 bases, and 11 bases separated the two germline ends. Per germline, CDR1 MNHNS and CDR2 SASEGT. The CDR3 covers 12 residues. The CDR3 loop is CASTPRENEQFF. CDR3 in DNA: TGTGCCAGCACCCCGAGGGAGAATGAGCAGTTCTTC.

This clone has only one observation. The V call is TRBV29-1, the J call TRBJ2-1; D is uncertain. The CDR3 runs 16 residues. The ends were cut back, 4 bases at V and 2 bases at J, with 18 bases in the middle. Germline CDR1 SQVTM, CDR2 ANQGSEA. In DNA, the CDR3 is TGCAGCGTTGTGTCCCTAAAGGGCCCCCCCTACAATGAGCAGTTCTTC. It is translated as CSVVSLKGPPYNEQFF.

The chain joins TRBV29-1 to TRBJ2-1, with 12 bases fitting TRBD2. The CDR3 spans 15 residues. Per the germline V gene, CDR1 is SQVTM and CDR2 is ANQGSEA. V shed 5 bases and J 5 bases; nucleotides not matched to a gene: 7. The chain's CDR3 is CSVSFLAGGDNEQFF. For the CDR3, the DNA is TGCAGCGTTTCATTTCTAGCGGGAGGGGACAATGAGCAGTTCTTC.

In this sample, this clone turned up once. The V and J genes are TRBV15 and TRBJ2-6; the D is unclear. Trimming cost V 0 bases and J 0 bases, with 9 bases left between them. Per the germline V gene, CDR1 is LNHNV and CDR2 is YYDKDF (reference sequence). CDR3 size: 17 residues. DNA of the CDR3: TGTGCCACCAGCAGAGATCCGTTGGGCTCTGGGGCCAACGTCCTGACTTTC. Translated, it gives CATSRDPLGSGANVLTF. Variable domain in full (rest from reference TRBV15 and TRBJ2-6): DAMVIQNPRYQVTQFGKPVTLSCSQTLNHNVMYWYQQKSSQAPKLLFHYYDKDFNNEADTPDNFQSRRPNTSFCFLDIRSPGLGDTAMYLCATSRDPLGSGANVLTFGAGSRLTVL.

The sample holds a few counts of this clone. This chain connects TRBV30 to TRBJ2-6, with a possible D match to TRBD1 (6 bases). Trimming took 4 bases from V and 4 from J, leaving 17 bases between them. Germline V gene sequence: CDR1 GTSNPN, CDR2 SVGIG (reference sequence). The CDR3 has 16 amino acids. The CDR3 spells CAWMLGQLTGANVLTF. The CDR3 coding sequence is TGTGCCTGGATGCTCGGACAGCTCACGGGGGCCAACGTCCTGACTTTC.

CDR3 sequence reads: CASSQHRNQPQHF. The CDR3 bases are TGCGCCAGCAGTCAACACCGCAATCAGCCCCAGCATTTT. The chain employs TRBV4-1 and TRBJ1-5, with D unresolved. CDR3 length: 13 amino acids. Per germline, CDR1 MGHRA and CDR2 YSYEKL. V was pared by 6 bases and J by 2 bases, with 8 bases between.

The CDR3, as DNA: TGTGCCAGTAGTGAGACCGGTTTTGAAGCTTTCTTT. As protein: CASSETGFEAFF. The chain employs TRBV19 and TRBJ1-1; D gene uncertain. V dropped 5 bases and J dropped 7 bases, with 11 bases sitting between them. CDR1 and CDR2 from the germline V gene are LNHDA and SQIVND (reference sequence). This CDR3 has 12 residues.

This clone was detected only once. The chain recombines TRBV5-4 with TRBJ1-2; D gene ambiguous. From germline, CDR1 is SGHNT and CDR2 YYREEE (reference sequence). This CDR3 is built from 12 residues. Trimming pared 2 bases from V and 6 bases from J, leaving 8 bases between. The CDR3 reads CASSFGRNGYTF. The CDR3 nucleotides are TGTGCCAGCAGCTTTGGGAGAAATGGCTACACCTTC.

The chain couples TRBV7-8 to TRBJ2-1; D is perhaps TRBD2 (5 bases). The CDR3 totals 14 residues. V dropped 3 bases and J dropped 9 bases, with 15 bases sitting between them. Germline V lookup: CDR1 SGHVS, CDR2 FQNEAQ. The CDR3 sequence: CASSFRTLASEQFF. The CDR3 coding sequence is TGTGCCAGCAGCTTCAGGACTCTAGCCAGTGAGCAGTTCTTC.

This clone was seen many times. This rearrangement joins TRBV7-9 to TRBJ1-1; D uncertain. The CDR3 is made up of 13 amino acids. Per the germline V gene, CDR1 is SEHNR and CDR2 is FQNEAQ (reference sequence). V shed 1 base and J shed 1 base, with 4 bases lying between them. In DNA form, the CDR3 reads TGTGCCAGCAGCTTAGGGTGGAACACTGAAGCTTTCTTT. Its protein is CASSLGWNTEAFF.

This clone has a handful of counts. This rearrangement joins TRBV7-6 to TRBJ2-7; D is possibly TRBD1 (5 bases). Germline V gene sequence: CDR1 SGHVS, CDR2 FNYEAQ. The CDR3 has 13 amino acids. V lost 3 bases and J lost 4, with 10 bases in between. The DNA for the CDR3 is TGTGCCAGCAGCTTTCCCCAGGGATACGAGCAGTACTTC. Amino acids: CASSFPQGYEQYF.

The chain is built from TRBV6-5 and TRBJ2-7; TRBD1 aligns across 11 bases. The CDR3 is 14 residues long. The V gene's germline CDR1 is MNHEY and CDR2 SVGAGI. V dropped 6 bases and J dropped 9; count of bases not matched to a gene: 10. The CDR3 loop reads CASRGTGGLPRQYF. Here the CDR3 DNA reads TGTGCCAGCAGAGGGACAGGGGGTCTCCCACGGCAGTACTTC.

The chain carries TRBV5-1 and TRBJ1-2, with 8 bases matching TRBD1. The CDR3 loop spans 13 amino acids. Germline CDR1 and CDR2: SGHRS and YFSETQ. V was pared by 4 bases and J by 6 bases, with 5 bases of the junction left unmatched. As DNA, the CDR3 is TGCGCCAGCAGCGTGGACAGGGCCCATGGCTACACCTTC. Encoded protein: CASSVDRAHGYTF.

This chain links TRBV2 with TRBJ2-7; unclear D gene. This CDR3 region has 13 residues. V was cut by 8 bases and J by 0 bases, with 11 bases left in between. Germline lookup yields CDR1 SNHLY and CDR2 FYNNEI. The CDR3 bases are TGTGCCAGCCTGAAAGATTTCTCCTACGAGCAGTACTTC. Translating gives CASLKDFSYEQYF.

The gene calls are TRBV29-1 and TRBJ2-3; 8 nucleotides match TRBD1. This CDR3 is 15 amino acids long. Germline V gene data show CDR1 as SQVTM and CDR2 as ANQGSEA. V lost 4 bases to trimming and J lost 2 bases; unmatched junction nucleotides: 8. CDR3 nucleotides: TGCAGCGTTGTCGGACAGGGAGGAACCACAGATACGCAGTATTTT. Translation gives CSVVGQGGTTDTQYF.

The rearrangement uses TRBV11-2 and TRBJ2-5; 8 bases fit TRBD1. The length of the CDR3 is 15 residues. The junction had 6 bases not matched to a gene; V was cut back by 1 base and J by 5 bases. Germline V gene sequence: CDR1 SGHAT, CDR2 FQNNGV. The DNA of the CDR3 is TGTGCCAGCAGCTTAGCCCGGACAGGGTCCGAGACCCAGTACTTC. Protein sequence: CASSLARTGSETQYF.

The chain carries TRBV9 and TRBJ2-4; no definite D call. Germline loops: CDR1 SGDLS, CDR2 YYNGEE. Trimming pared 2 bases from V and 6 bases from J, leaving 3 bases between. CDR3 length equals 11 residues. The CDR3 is CASSVGNIQYF. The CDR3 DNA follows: TGTGCCAGCAGCGTGGGAAACATTCAGTACTTC.

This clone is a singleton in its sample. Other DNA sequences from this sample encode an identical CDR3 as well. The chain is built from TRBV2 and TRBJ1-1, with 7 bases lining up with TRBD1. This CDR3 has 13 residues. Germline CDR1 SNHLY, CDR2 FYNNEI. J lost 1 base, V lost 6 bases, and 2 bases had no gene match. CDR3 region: CASSRQGNTEAFF. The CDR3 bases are TGTGCCAGCAGCCGACAGGGGAACACTGAAGCTTTCTTT.

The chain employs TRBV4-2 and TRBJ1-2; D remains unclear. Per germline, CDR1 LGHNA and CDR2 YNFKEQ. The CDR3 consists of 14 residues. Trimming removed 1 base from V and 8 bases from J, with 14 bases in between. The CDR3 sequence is CASSQAVQDVGYTF. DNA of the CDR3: TGTGCCAGCAGCCAAGCCGTCCAGGACGTAGGCTACACCTTC.

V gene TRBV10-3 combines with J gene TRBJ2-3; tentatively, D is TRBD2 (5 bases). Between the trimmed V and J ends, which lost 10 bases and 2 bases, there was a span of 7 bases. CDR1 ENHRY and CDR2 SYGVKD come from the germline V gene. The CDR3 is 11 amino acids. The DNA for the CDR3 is TGTGCCACAGCGGCCACAGATACGCAGTATTTT. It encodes CATAATDTQYF.

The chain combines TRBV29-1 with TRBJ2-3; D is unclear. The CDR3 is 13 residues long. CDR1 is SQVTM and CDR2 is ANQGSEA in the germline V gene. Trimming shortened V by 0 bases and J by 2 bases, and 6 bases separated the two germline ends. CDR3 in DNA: TGCAGCGTTGAAGAGGGCAACACAGATACGCAGTATTTT. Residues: CSVEEGNTDTQYF.